This is a list of T cell receptor beta chains from one sample in a study of high-grade serous ovarian cancer treatment subgroups. Measured with immunoSEQ multiplex PCR; TCRdb has only the in-frame clones, and not every one. This table holds 15,000 to 20,000 clones, about three quarters found once. The material sequenced was tumor tissue. These receptors were taken from a human donor with high-grade serous ovarian cancer. CDR3s include the opening cysteine and the closing phenylalanine or tryptophan. Fields, in order: V gene, J gene, clone size, CDR3 protein. A row's size may be missing; if present it is once, few, many or a size class.

v_gene: TRBV11-2
j_gene: TRBJ2-7
abundance: NA
CDR3aa: CASSLANPGLGSQYF

v_gene: TRBV10-2
j_gene: TRBJ2-2
abundance: NA
CDR3aa: CASRLAGDPGELFF

v_gene: TRBV7-9
j_gene: TRBJ1-1
abundance: NA
CDR3aa: CASSWAGTGNTEAFF

v_gene: TRBV6-5
j_gene: TRBJ2-3
abundance: NA
CDR3aa: CASRGWTSPDTQYF

v_gene: TRBV6-6
j_gene: TRBJ2-1
abundance: NA
CDR3aa: CASSAPEGHLNEQFF

v_gene: TRBV7-2
j_gene: TRBJ2-1
abundance: NA
CDR3aa: CASSLTSGPYNEQFF

v_gene: TRBV30
j_gene: TRBJ2-2
abundance: NA
CDR3aa: CAWSASGFGGELFF

v_gene: TRBV5-6
j_gene: TRBJ1-1
abundance: NA
CDR3aa: CASSWGRGNTEAFF

v_gene: TRBV19
j_gene: TRBJ2-1
abundance: NA
CDR3aa: CASSIDSYNEQFF

v_gene: TRBV2
j_gene: TRBJ1-5
abundance: once
CDR3aa: CASSQGRISNQPQHF

v_gene: TRBV6-5
j_gene: TRBJ1-1
abundance: NA
CDR3aa: CASSYSTGMMSTEAFF

v_gene: TRBV5-6
j_gene: TRBJ2-6
abundance: NA
CDR3aa: CASTLGQGTVLTF

v_gene: TRBV2
j_gene: TRBJ2-7
abundance: NA
CDR3aa: CASSVGLQVPYF

v_gene: TRBV2
j_gene: TRBJ2-5
abundance: NA
CDR3aa: CASGGQEAQYF

v_gene: TRBV5-4
j_gene: TRBJ2-7
abundance: once
CDR3aa: CASSQDRYEQYF

v_gene: TRBV30
j_gene: TRBJ1-5
abundance: few
CDR3aa: CAWSAGQGHQPQHF

v_gene: TRBV9
j_gene: TRBJ1-2
abundance: NA
CDR3aa: CASSVDGGDGYTF

v_gene: TRBV5-5
j_gene: TRBJ1-5
abundance: NA
CDR3aa: CASSLQGGNNQPQHF

v_gene: TRBV7-8
j_gene: TRBJ1-5
abundance: NA
CDR3aa: CASSPNRDQPQHF

v_gene: TRBV5-1
j_gene: TRBJ2-2
abundance: NA
CDR3aa: CASSFGTGLPNTGELFF

v_gene: TRBV7-9
j_gene: TRBJ2-7
abundance: NA
CDR3aa: CASSHDLLLEQYF

v_gene: TRBV30
j_gene: TRBJ1-1
abundance: NA
CDR3aa: CALTGGDTEAFF

v_gene: TRBV5-8
j_gene: TRBJ2-1
abundance: NA
CDR3aa: CASTFTSGIGGEQFF

v_gene: TRBV2
j_gene: TRBJ1-4
abundance: NA
CDR3aa: CASRVQSTNEKLFF

v_gene: TRBV6-5
j_gene: TRBJ2-7
abundance: NA
CDR3aa: CATHLGESSYEQYF

v_gene: TRBV18
j_gene: TRBJ2-7
abundance: NA
CDR3aa: CASSIGVGSYEQYF

v_gene: TRBV5-1
j_gene: TRBJ1-3
abundance: NA
CDR3aa: CASSSGAGNTIYF

v_gene: TRBV5-4
j_gene: NA
abundance: NA
CDR3aa: CASSLIGVYEQYF

v_gene: TRBV4-2
j_gene: TRBJ1-4
abundance: NA
CDR3aa: CASSQREGEKLFF

v_gene: TRBV4-3
j_gene: TRBJ1-3
abundance: NA
CDR3aa: CASSQDWGQGNTIYF

v_gene: TRBV9
j_gene: TRBJ1-2
abundance: NA
CDR3aa: CASSPRGTGYGYTF